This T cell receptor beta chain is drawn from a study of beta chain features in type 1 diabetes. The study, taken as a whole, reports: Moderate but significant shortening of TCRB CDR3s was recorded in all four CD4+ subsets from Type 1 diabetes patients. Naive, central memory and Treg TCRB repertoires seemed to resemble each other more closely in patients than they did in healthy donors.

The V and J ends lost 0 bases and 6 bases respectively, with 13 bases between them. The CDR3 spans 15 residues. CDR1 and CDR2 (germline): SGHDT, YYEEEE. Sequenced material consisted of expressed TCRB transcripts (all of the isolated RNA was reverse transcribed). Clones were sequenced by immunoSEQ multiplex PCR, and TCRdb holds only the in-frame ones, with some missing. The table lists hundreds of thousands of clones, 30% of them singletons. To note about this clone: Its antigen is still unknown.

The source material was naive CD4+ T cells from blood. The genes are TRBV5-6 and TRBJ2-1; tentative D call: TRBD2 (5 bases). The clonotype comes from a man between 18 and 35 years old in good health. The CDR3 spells CASSLGLRDFNEQFF. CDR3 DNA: TGTGCCAGCAGCTTGGGGCTTCGGGATTTCAATGAGCAGTTCTTC.